The rows below give T cell receptor beta chains drawn from one sample of a study of cytomegalovirus exposure and HLA in healthy donors. Libraries were prepared by immunoSEQ multiplex PCR; TCRdb keeps only in-frame clonotypes and omits some of them. Of approximately 89,000 clones detected, roughly 79% appear once; the ten largest clones hold 1.1% to 1.5%. The sample consisted of PBMCs. These receptor sequences come from a male donor in good health and CMV-seronegative. CDR3s include the opening cysteine and the closing phenylalanine or tryptophan. A D gene is named only where the DNA matches it firmly. The listing skips clone size in some rows; elsewhere it reads once, few, many or a size class.

>few|.|TRBV4-3|TRBJ2-7
CASSQHKSSYEQYF
TGCGCCAGCAGCCAACACAAAAGCTCCTACGAGCAGTACTTC
>.|.|TRBV4-1|TRBJ1-2
CASSLDRIYGYTF
TGCGCCAGCAGCCTAGACAGGATCTATGGCTACACCTTC
>.|TRBD1|TRBV4-1|TRBJ2-5
CASSLPGQGSRETQYF
TGCGCCAGCAGCCTACCGGGACAGGGTAGTCGGGAGACCCAGTACTTC
>few|.|TRBV2|TRBJ1-6
CASSERASGSPLHF
TGTGCCAGCAGTGAACGGGCCAGCGGGTCACCCCTCCACTTT
>.|.|TRBV28|TRBJ2-5
CASRRGWETQYF
TGTGCCAGCAGAAGGGGTTGGGAGACCCAGTACTTC
>.|TRBD1|TRBV2|TRBJ1-1
CASRQGAQMNTEAFF
TGTGCCAGCAGGCAGGGGGCGCAGATGAACACTGAAGCTTTCTTT
>.|TRBD1|TRBV6-5|TRBJ1-5
CASSPEDRDNQPQHF
TGTGCCAGCAGCCCTGAGGACAGGGACAATCAGCCCCAGCATTTT
>.|TRBD2|TRBV7-3|TRBJ2-3
CASSLGGGGGDTQYF
TGTGCCAGCAGCTTAGGCGGGGGGGGAGGAGATACGCAGTATTTT
>few|.|TRBV5-1|TRBJ2-7
CASSLRVGAYEQYF
TGCGCCAGCAGCTTGCGGGTAGGAGCTTACGAGCAGTACTTC
>.|.|TRBV11-2|TRBJ2-7
CASSPATGDSYEQYF
TGTGCCAGCAGCCCCGCGACAGGAGACTCCTACGAGCAGTACTTC
>.|TRBD2|TRBV6-5|TRBJ2-2
CASSLTSGRYTGELFF
TGTGCCAGCAGTTTGACTAGCGGGAGGTACACCGGGGAGCTGTTTTTT
>.|.|TRBV7-9|TRBJ1-1
CASSTANTGGTEAFF
TGTGCCAGCAGCACCGCGAATACGGGGGGCACTGAAGCTTTCTTT
>.|TRBD1|TRBV18|TRBJ2-7
CASSTSGQGAHEQYF
TGTGCCAGCTCGACGAGCGGACAGGGGGCGCACGAGCAGTACTTC
>.|.|TRBV14|TRBJ1-1
CASSQVTRGEAFF
TGTGCCAGCAGCCAAGTAACCAGAGGTGAAGCTTTCTTT
>.|TRBD1|TRBV18|TRBJ2-7
CASSPDRPFSYEQYF
TGTGCCAGCTCACCGGACAGGCCGTTCTCCTACGAGCAGTACTTC
>.|TRBD1|TRBV7-2|TRBJ2-1
CASSLRGQGYNEQFF
TGTGCCAGCAGCTTAAGGGGACAGGGCTACAATGAGCAGTTCTTC
>.|TRBD2|TRBV6-4|TRBJ2-1
CASSDSVASGGNEQFF
TGTGCCAGCAGTGACTCGGTTGCCAGCGGGGGCAATGAGCAGTTCTTC
>few|TRBD1|TRBV7-9|TRBJ1-1
CASSLGGQGPTEAFF
TGTGCCAGCAGCTTAGGTGGACAGGGGCCGACTGAAGCTTTCTTT
>.|.|TRBV7-2|TRBJ1-1
CASSLEVRVNTEAFF
TGTGCCAGCAGCTTAGAAGTCAGGGTGAACACTGAAGCTTTCTTT
>.|TRBD1|TRBV18|TRBJ2-6
CASSLFTGDSGANVLTF
TGTGCCAGCTCACTCTTCACAGGGGACTCTGGGGCCAACGTCCTGACTTTC
>.|.|TRBV5-6|TRBJ1-2
CASSLPGGINYGYTF
TGTGCCAGCAGCTTACCGGGAGGGATTAACTATGGCTACACCTTC
>.|.|TRBV11-2|TRBJ2-5
CASSLDGGAGWTGQYF
TGTGCCAGCAGCTTAGATGGGGGGGCAGGATGGACCGGGCAGTACTTC
>.|.|TRBV19|TRBJ1-3
CASRKQQNSGNTIYF
TGTGCCAGTAGGAAACAGCAGAACTCTGGAAACACCATATATTTT
>.|.|TRBV29-1|TRBJ2-7
CSVGVIGYSYEQYF
TGCAGCGTTGGGGTAATCGGGTACTCCTACGAGCAGTACTTC
>few|.|TRBV6-4|TRBJ1-1
CASSDVPGTEAFF
TGTGCCAGCAGTGACGTACCGGGCACTGAAGCTTTCTTT
>few|TRBD1|TRBV7-2|TRBJ2-7
CATRGQGASYEQYF
TGTGCCACCAGGGGACAGGGGGCTTCCTACGAGCAGTACTTC
>few|.|TRBV6-5|TRBJ1-2
CAISDAGVGYTF
TGTGCCATCAGTGATGCCGGGGTGGGCTACACCTTC
>.|.|TRBV27|TRBJ1-5
CASSSGNQPQHF
TGTGCCAGCAGTTCAGGCAATCAGCCCCAGCATTTT
>.|.|TRBV18|TRBJ1-2
CASSPPNTGRTGYGYTF
TGTGCCAGCTCACCTCCGAATACCGGGCGTACAGGGTATGGCTACACCTTC
>.|.|TRBV7-9|TRBJ1-5
CASRGGGPYSNQPQHF
TGTGCCAGCAGGGGCGGAGGCCCCTATAGCAATCAGCCCCAGCATTTT
>.|TRBD2|TRBV7-9|TRBJ2-2
CASSPGLAPDTGELFF
TGTGCCAGCAGCCCCGGACTAGCCCCGGACACCGGGGAGCTGTTTTTT
>.|.|TRBV28|TRBJ2-7
CASSKSSYEQYF
TGTGCCTCGTCTAAGAGCTCATACGAGCAGTACTTC
>.|.|TRBV28|TRBJ1-1
CASKRGVNTEAFF
TGTGCCAGCAAACGAGGAGTAAACACTGAAGCTTTCTTT
>.|.|TRBV29-1|TRBJ2-1
CSVTKRPSSSYNEQFF
TGCAGCGTTACGAAGCGGCCGTCGAGCTCCTACAATGAGCAGTTCTTC
>.|TRBD1|TRBV19|TRBJ1-5
CASRDSDRGHQPQHF
TGTGCCAGTAGGGATTCGGACAGGGGCCATCAGCCCCAGCATTTT
>.|.|TRBV7-3|TRBJ1-2
CASSLSGGTGYTF
TGTGCCAGCAGCTTAAGCGGGGGGACAGGCTACACCTTC
>.|.|TRBV28|TRBJ2-7
CASSLGNEQYF
TGTGCCAGCAGTTTGGGCAACGAGCAGTACTTC
>.|TRBD1|TRBV5-1|TRBJ2-6
CASSSPTGGNPGANVLTF
TGCGCCAGCAGCTCTCCGACAGGGGGAAACCCTGGGGCCAACGTCCTGACTTTC
>.|TRBD1|TRBV9|TRBJ1-4
CASSVYGTGDEKLFF
TGTGCCAGCAGCGTCTACGGGACAGGGGACGAAAAACTGTTTTTT
>.|.|TRBV27|TRBJ1-5
CASANDRRFGQPQHF
TGTGCCAGCGCTAATGACAGGAGGTTTGGTCAGCCCCAGCATTTT
>.|.|TRBV5-1|TRBJ2-5
CASSSMTGQETQYF
TGCGCCAGCAGCTCGATGACGGGGCAAGAGACCCAGTACTTC
>.|.|TRBV7-2|TRBJ1-5
CASSQRGGRESAQHF
TGTGCCAGCAGCCAACGGGGAGGTAGGGAATCGGCCCAGCATTTT
>.|TRBD2|TRBV29-1|TRBJ2-2
CSVAAGGANTGELFF
TGCAGCGTTGCAGCGGGGGGCGCGAACACCGGGGAGCTGTTTTTT
>.|.|TRBV5-6|TRBJ2-1
CASSLASAGAWNEQFF
TGTGCCAGCAGCTTGGCCTCGGCAGGGGCCTGGAATGAGCAGTTCTTC
>.|.|TRBV27|TRBJ1-5
CASSGRGGPGRDQPQHF
TGTGCCAGCAGTGGTCGGGGAGGCCCGGGTCGGGATCAGCCCCAGCATTTT
>.|.|TRBV7-6|TRBJ1-6
CASSLIQDSPLHF
TGTGCCAGCAGCTTAATTCAGGATTCACCCCTCCACTTT
>.|.|TRBV7-2|TRBJ1-1
CASSLARNTEAFF
TGTGCCAGCAGCTTAGCGAGGAACACTGAAGCTTTCTTT
>.|TRBD1|TRBV18|TRBJ2-1
CASSPPDGTAYNEQFF
TGTGCCAGCTCACCACCCGACGGGACAGCGTACAATGAGCAGTTCTTC
>.|TRBD1|TRBV15|TRBJ2-3
CATSRDWDRGTRSTDTQYF
TGTGCCACCAGCAGAGATTGGGACAGGGGAACGCGGAGCACAGATACGCAGTATTTT
>few|TRBD1|TRBV14|TRBJ2-7
CASRTTGTGGNEQYF
TGTGCCAGCAGAACCACCGGGACAGGGGGCAACGAGCAGTACTTC
>.|TRBD1|TRBV28|TRBJ1-3
CASSLILIKGQSRNTIYF
TGTGCCAGCAGTTTAATCCTTATAAAGGGACAGAGTAGAAACACCATATATTTT
>.|TRBD1|TRBV5-6|TRBJ1-2
CASSLGTGTERGYTF
TGTGCCAGCAGCTTGGGGACCGGGACAGAGAGGGGCTACACCTTC
>.|TRBD1|TRBV27|TRBJ1-1
CASSLSQGARSTEAFF
TGTGCCAGCAGTTTATCGCAGGGGGCGAGGAGTACTGAAGCTTTCTTT
>.|TRBD1|TRBV5-6|TRBJ2-1
CASSFSGGDEQFF
TGTGCCAGCAGCTTTTCAGGGGGCGATGAGCAGTTCTTC
>.|.|TRBV13|TRBJ1-4
CASSFLGVGTNEKLFF
TGTGCCAGCAGCTTCCTCGGGGTGGGAACTAATGAAAAACTGTTTTTT
>.|TRBD1|TRBV27|TRBJ1-2
CASSPRQGLNYGYTF
TGTGCCAGCAGTCCGCGACAGGGATTAAACTATGGCTACACCTTC
>.|.|TRBV19|TRBJ1-1
CASSGQLRTNTEAFF
TGTGCCAGTAGCGGACAGCTAAGAACGAACACTGAAGCTTTCTTT
>.|.|TRBV20-1|TRBJ2-7
CSAPGYYEQYF
TGCAGTGCCCCCGGGTACTACGAGCAGTACTTC